This T cell receptor beta chain appears in the sequencing data of a study of T-cell memory formation after mild COVID-19. Constant-segment primers were used for 5'RACE, and the resulting TCR alpha and TCR beta cDNA libraries carried sample barcodes and UMIs. TCRdb re-called the 5' RACE reads with MiXCR, one entry per CDR3 protein. The table includes about 190,000 distinct CDR3 sequences, roughly a fifth detected once. This clonotype was found a few times. Its antigen is undetermined. J was trimmed by 4 bases and V by 3 bases; bases with no gene match: 6. This CDR3 contains 15 residues. Findings and limits, study-wide: Whether day 37 second-wave clones are SARS-CoV-2-specific was not confirmed. CD4+ contracting clones were found mainly in CM and EM, and CD8+ ones in EMRA.

This TCR was sampled from an adult woman who had mild COVID-19 (a few samples of this study predate the infection). Cell type and time point are not known. V is TRBV23-1 and J is TRBJ2-3, with TRBD2 matching over 8 bases. TRBV23-1 is treated as an ORF (open reading frame) with a function not yet certain. The sample taken for sequencing was PBMCs or a T cell subset sorted from them (not recorded which). In DNA, the CDR3 is TGCGCCAGCAGTCATTCGGGGGGGCGGGCAGATACGCAGTATTTT. This gives the protein CASSHSGGRADTQYF.